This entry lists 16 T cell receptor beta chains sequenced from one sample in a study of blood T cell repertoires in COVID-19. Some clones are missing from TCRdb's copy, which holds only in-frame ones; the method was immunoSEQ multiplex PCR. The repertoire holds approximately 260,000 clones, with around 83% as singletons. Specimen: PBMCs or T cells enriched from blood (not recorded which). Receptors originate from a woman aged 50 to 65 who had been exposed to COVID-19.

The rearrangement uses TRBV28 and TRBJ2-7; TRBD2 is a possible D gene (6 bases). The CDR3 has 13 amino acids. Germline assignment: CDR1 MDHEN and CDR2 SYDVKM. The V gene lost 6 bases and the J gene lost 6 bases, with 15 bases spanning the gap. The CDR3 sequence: CASSPAGRSEQYF. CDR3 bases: TGTGCCAGCAGCCCCGCGGGGAGGTCCGAGCAGTACTTC.

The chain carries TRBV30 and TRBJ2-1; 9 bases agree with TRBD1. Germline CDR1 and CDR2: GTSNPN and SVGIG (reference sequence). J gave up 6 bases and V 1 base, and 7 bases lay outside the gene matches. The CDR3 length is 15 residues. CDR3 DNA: TGTGCCTGGAGTGCTACAGGGGGCGGGTTCAATGAGCAGTTCTTC. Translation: CAWSATGGGFNEQFF.

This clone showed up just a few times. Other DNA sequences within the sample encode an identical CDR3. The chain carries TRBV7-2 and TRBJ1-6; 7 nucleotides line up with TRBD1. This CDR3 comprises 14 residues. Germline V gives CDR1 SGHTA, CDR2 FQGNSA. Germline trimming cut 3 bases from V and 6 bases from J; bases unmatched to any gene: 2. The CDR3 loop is CASSLGQTNSPLHF. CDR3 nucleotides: TGTGCCAGCAGCTTGGGACAGACTAATTCACCCCTCCACTTT.

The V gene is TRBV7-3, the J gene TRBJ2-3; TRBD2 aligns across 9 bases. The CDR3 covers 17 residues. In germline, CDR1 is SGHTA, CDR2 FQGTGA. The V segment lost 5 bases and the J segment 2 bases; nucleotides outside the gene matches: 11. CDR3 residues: CASSPRGSGGLTDTQYF. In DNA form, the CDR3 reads TGTGCCAGCAGCCCCCGGGGTAGCGGGGGCCTCACAGATACGCAGTATTTT.

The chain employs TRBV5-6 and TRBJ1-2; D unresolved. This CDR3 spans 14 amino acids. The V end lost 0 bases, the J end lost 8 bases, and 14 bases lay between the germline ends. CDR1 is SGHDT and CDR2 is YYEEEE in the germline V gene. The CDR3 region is CASSLGVREQGYTF. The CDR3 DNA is TGTGCCAGCAGCTTGGGGGTTCGAGAACAGGGCTACACCTTC.

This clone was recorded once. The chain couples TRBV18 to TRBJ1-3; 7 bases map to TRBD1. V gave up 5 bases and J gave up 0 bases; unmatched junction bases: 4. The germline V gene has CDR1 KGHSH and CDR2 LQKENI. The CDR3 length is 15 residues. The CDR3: CASSRGDSSGNTIYF. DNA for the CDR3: TGTGCCAGCTCAAGGGGGGACAGCTCTGGAAACACCATATATTTT.

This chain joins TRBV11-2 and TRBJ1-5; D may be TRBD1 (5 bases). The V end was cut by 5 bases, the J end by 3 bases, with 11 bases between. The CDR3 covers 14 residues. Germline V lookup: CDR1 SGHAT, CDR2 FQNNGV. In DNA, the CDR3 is TGTGCCAGCAGCCAGGGCAGAGCCAATCAGCCCCAGCATTTT. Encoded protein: CASSQGRANQPQHF.

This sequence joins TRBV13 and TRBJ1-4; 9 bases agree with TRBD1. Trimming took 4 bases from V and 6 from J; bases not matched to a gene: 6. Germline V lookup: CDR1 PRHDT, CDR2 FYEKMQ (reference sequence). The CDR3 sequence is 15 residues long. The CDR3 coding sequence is TGTGCCAGCAGCTACAGGGGGCGAACGGATGAAAAACTGTTTTTT. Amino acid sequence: CASSYRGRTDEKLFF.

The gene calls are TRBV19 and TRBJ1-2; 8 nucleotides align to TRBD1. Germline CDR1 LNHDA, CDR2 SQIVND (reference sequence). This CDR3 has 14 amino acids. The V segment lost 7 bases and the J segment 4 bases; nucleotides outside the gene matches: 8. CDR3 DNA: TGTGCCAGTATAGGACAGGGACGCTTCTATGGCTACACCTTC. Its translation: CASIGQGRFYGYTF.

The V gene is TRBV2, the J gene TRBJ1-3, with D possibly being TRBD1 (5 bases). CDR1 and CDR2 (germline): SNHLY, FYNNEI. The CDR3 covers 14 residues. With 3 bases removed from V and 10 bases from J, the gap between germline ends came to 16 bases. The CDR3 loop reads CASSENWGWETIYF. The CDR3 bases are TGTGCCAGCAGTGAGAATTGGGGCTGGGAAACCATATATTTT.

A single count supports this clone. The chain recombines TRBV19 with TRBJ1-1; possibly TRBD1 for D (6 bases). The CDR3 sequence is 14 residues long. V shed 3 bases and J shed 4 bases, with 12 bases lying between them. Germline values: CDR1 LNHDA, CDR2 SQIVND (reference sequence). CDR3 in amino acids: CASSMTGRATEAFF. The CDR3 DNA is TGTGCCAGTAGTATGACAGGACGAGCCACTGAAGCTTTCTTT.

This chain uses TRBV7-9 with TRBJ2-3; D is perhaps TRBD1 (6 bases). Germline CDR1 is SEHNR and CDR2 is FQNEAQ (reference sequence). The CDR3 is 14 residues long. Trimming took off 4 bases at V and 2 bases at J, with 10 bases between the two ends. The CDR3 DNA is TGTGCCAGCAGCTCCAGGACAGACACAGATACGCAGTATTTT. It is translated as CASSSRTDTDTQYF.

The CDR3 here is CSASGSGGFYNEQFF. In DNA, the CDR3 is TGCAGTGCTAGTGGGAGCGGGGGTTTCTACAATGAGCAGTTCTTC. The rearrangement links TRBV20-1 to TRBJ2-1; 8 bases are shared with TRBD2. This CDR3 contains 15 residues. CDR1 and CDR2 (germline): DFQATT, SNEGSKA (reference sequence). V lost 3 bases and J lost 3; bases outside the gene matches: 7.

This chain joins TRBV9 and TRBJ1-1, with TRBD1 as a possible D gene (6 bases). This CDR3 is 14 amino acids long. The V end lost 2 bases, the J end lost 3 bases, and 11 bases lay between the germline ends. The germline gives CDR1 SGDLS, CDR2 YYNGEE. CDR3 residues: CASSVGAGYTEAFF. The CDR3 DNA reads TGTGCCAGCAGCGTGGGGGCTGGGTACACTGAAGCTTTCTTT.

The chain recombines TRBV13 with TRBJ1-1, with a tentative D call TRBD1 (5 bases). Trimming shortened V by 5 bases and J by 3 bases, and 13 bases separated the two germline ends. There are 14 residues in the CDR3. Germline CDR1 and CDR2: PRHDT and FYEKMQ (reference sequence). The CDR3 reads CASSIRRGYTEAFF. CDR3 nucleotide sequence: TGTGCCAGCAGCATCAGACGGGGGTACACTGAAGCTTTCTTT.

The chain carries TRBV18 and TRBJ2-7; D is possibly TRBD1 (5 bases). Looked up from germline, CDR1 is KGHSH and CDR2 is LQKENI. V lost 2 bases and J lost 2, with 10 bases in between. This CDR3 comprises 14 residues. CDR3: CASSPGSQAYEQYF. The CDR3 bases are TGTGCCAGCTCACCAGGGTCACAGGCCTACGAGCAGTACTTC. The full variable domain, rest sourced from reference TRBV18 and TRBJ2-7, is NAGVMQNPRHLVRRRGQEARLRCSPMKGHSHVYWYRQLPEEGLKFMVYLQKENIIDESGMPKERFSAEFPKEGPSILRIQQVVRGDSAAYFCASSPGSQAYEQYFGPGTRLTVT.